This TCR beta chain was identified in a study of control samples from healthy donors and cancer patients. Trimming left V 1 base short and J 6 bases short, with 7 bases between. The CDR3 has 12 amino acids. Germline CDR1 and CDR2: LGHDT and YNNKEL (reference sequence). The table came from immunoSEQ multiplex PCR; TCRdb's copy has only in-frame clones and leaves some out. The sample records 130,000 or so clones, just under 95% being singletons. The TCR originated in a man aged 60-69 years with colorectal cancer. Material: PBMCs. This chain connects TRBV3-1 (or the pseudogene TRBV3-2) to TRBJ2-7; the D gene is possibly TRBD2 (6 bases). The CDR3 sequence: CASSQAEGEQYF. The CDR3 coding sequence is TGTGCCAGCAGCCAAGCGGAGGGCGAGCAGTACTTC.